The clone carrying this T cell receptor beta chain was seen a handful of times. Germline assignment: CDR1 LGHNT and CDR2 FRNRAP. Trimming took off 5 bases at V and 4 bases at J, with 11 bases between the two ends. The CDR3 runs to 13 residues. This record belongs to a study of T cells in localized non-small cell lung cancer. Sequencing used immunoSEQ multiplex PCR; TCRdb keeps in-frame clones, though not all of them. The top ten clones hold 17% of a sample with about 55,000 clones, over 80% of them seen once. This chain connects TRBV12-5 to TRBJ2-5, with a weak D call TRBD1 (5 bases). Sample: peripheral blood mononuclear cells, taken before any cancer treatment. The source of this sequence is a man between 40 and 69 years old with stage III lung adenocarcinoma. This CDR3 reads CASGRQIRETQYF. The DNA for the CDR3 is TGTGCTAGTGGTCGACAGATTAGAGAGACCCAGTACTTC.